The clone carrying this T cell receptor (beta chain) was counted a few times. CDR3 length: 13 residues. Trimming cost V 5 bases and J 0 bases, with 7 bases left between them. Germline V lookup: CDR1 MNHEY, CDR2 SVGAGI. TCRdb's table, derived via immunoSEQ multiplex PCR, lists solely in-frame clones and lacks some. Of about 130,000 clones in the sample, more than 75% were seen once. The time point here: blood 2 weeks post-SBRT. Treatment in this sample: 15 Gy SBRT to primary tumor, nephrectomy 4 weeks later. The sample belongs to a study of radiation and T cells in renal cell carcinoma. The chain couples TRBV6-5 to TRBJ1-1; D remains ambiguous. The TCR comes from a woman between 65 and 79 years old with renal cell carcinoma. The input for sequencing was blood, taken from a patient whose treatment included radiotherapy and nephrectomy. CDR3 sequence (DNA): TGTGCCAGCAGTCCTCGGATGAACACTGAAGCTTTCTTT. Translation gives CASSPRMNTEAFF.